One and the same sample provided the 30 T cell receptor beta chains below, sequenced in a study of T cells in Graves' hyperthyroidism and ophthalmopathy. RNA transcripts yielded amplified TCR beta CDR3 regions. HTBI primers were the set used in a first-round RT-PCR of the TCR CDR3. MiXCR, run by TCRdb on the multiplex PCR reads, gives a single entry per CDR3 protein. The table lists around 500,000 distinct CDR3 sequences, 22% of them singletons. Sequenced sample: blood. Receptors originate from a woman between 65 and 79 years old with Graves' ophthalmopathy.

The V call is TRBV5-1, the J call TRBJ1-2; D may be TRBD1 (5 bases). Trimming cost V 4 bases and J 6 bases, with 16 bases left between them. The length of the CDR3 is 14 residues. Germline V gene lookup returns CDR1 SGHRS and CDR2 YFSETQ. The CDR3 nucleotides are TGCGCCAGCAGCACTTCCGGGGCATTGGATGGCTACACCTTC. Its translation is CASSTSGALDGYTF.

This clonotype was counted many times. V and J are TRBV7-3 and TRBJ2-2; D call uncertain. Germline CDR1 SGHTA, CDR2 FQGTGA. The CDR3 has 15 residues. Trimming removed 1 base at V and 4 bases at J, with 10 bases between. CDR3 sequence: CASSLISSPTGELFF. The CDR3 DNA reads TGTGCCAGCAGCTTAATTAGCAGCCCCACCGGGGAGCTGTTTTTT.

This clonotype was counted ten times or more. This rearrangement joins TRBV3-1 to TRBJ1-1; tentative D call: TRBD1 (5 bases). V dropped 0 bases and J dropped 4 bases, with 9 bases sitting between them. This CDR3 has 14 amino acids. Germline V CDR1 and CDR2: LGHDT, YNNKEL (reference sequence). The CDR3 DNA is TGTGCCAGCAGCCAAGACGCGGGACTCACTGAAGCTTTCTTT. This sequence encodes CASSQDAGLTEAFF.

In this sample, this clonotype turned up a few times. The rearrangement links TRBV9 to TRBJ2-1; tentative D call: TRBD1 (5 bases). The CDR3 is made up of 16 amino acids. CDR1 is SGDLS, CDR2 YYNGEE, per germline. The ends were cut back, 0 bases at V and 0 bases at J, with 10 bases in the middle. The CDR3 DNA sequence: TGTGCCAGCAGCGTAGCAGGGAAGGGCTCCTACAATGAGCAGTTCTTC. Translation: CASSVAGKGSYNEQFF.

This clonotype was detected only a few times. The chain is built from TRBV7-9 and TRBJ2-7; D gene uncertain. Germline V lookup: CDR1 SEHNR, CDR2 FQNEAQ (reference sequence). CDR3 length: 14 residues. V shed 1 base and J shed 3 bases, with 10 bases lying between them. The CDR3 nucleotides are TGTGCCAGCAGCTTAGATTGGCAGCTCTACGAGCAGTACTTC. Its protein is CASSLDWQLYEQYF.

This clonotype has just a few counts. This chain joins TRBV6-1 and TRBJ2-5; tentative D call: TRBD1 (5 bases). The CDR3 is 13 amino acids. Germline lookup yields CDR1 MNHNS and CDR2 SASEGT. Trimming cost V 6 bases and J 1 base, with 9 bases left between them. The CDR3 sequence: CASRWTTQETQYF. The DNA of the CDR3 is TGTGCCAGCAGATGGACAACCCAAGAGACCCAGTACTTC.

In the case of this clonotype: This may arise from a read error, as a much more abundant clone is one base away. The chain joins TRBV6-5 to TRBJ2-3; possible D gene TRBD2, 6 bases. Germline assignment: CDR1 MNHEY and CDR2 SVGAGI. The CDR3 spans 16 residues. CDR3 amino acids: CASSYVPSASTGTQYF. In nucleotides, the CDR3 is TGTGCCAGCAGTTACGTGCCTAGCGCTAGCACAGGTACGCAGTATTTT.

This clonotype occurred many times. J is TRBJ2-1 and V is TRBV11-2; 8 bases line up with TRBD2. The V and J ends lost 9 bases and 1 base, in that order; junction bases with no gene match: 8. This CDR3 contains 15 residues. Germline assignment: CDR1 SGHAT and CDR2 FQNNGV. CDR3 bases: TGTGCCAGTCGTACCAGCGGGAGATCCTACAATGAGCAGTTCTTC. Amino acid sequence: CASRTSGRSYNEQFF.

This clonotype was recorded a few times. The rearrangement joins TRBV10-1 to TRBJ2-3; D remains ambiguous. This CDR3 comprises 15 residues. Looked up from germline, CDR1 is WNHNN and CDR2 is SYGVQD (reference sequence). The V end was cut by 0 bases, the J end by 3 bases, with 10 bases between. CDR3 sequence: CASSESALGTDTQYF. In nucleotides, the CDR3 is TGCGCCAGCAGTGAGTCGGCCCTTGGGACAGATACGCAGTATTTT.

This chain uses TRBV19 with TRBJ2-1; 13 bases line up with TRBD2. Trimming took 7 bases from V and 1 from J; bases not matched to a gene: 7. The CDR3 loop spans 17 amino acids. CDR1 is LNHDA, CDR2 SQIVND, per germline (reference sequence). CDR3 protein: CASTIGTSGASYNEQFF. In nucleotides, the CDR3 is TGTGCCAGTACCATCGGGACTAGCGGGGCTTCCTACAATGAGCAGTTCTTC. The full variable domain, with the rest looked up from reference TRBV19 and TRBJ2-1, is DGGITQSPKYLFRKEGQNVTLSCEQNLNHDAMYWYRQDPGQGLRLIYYSQIVNDFQKGDIAEGYSVSREKKESFPLTVTSAQKNPTAFYLCASTIGTSGASYNEQFFGPGTRLTVL.

This clonotype was detected ten times or more. The chain carries TRBV12-3 or TRBV12-4 and TRBJ2-2, with TRBD2 identical over 8 bases. V trimming: 7 bases; J trimming: 0 bases; junction bases outside the gene matches: 7. This CDR3 has 16 amino acids. The CDR3 bases are TGTGCCAGCAAAGCGGGGGTGATTTCGAACACCGGGGAGCTGTTTTTT. It yields the protein CASKAGVISNTGELFF.

V usage is TRBV6-6 and J usage is TRBJ2-5; possibly TRBD1 or TRBD2 for D (6 bases each). CDR1 MNHNY and CDR2 SVGAGI come from the germline V gene (reference sequence). The CDR3 spans 15 residues. V lost 4 bases and J 5 bases, leaving 17 bases between the germline ends. In nucleotides, the CDR3 is TGTGCCAGCAGTTTGACTGAAGGGGGGTTCGAGACCCAGTACTTC. Encoded protein: CASSLTEGGFETQYF.

V is TRBV20-1 and J is TRBJ1-5; possible D gene TRBD1, 5 bases. Trimming shortened V by 3 bases and J by 5 bases, and 14 bases separated the two germline ends. CDR3 size: 14 residues. CDR1 and CDR2 from the germline V gene are DFQATT and SNEGSKA (reference sequence). CDR3 DNA: TGCAGTGCTAGGATAGGGACTTCCGATCAGCCCCAGCATTTT. This gives the protein CSARIGTSDQPQHF.

The sample holds many counts of this clonotype. This chain uses TRBV12-3 or TRBV12-4 with TRBJ2-7, with a tentative D call TRBD1 (6 bases). Trimming shortened V by 5 bases and J by 1 base, and 18 bases separated the two germline ends. The CDR3 has 16 residues. The CDR3 bases are TGTGCCAGCAGTGCCGAAGACAGGCCCGCTTCCTACGAGCAGTACTTC. Amino acid sequence: CASSAEDRPASYEQYF.

V usage is TRBV7-9 and J usage is TRBJ1-1; 8 bases align to TRBD1. The germline V gene encodes CDR1 SEHNR and CDR2 FQNEAQ (reference sequence). J was trimmed by 6 bases and V by 4 bases; bases with no gene match: 4. The CDR3 extends over 13 amino acids. The CDR3 loop reads CASSSQGAAEAFF. CDR3 nucleotides: TGTGCCAGCAGCTCCCAGGGGGCCGCTGAAGCTTTCTTT.

V and J are TRBV4-1 and TRBJ2-3; TRBD2 matches 10 bases. Germline-derived CDR1 and CDR2 are MGHRA and YSYEKL. The junction had 6 bases not matched to a gene; V was cut back by 0 bases and J by 6 bases. CDR3 size: 16 residues. The CDR3 nucleotides are TGCGCCAGCAGCCAAGATCCTAGCGGGAGTATGGATACGCAGTATTTT. It encodes CASSQDPSGSMDTQYF.

The chain links TRBV20-1 to TRBJ2-1, with unresolved D. V was shortened by 4 bases and J by 0 bases, with 13 bases between the two germline ends. The germline gives CDR1 DFQATT, CDR2 SNEGSKA (reference sequence). CDR3 length: 15 residues. The chain's CDR3 is CSANRGPYSYNEQFF. The CDR3 DNA follows: TGCAGTGCTAATCGAGGACCCTACTCCTACAATGAGCAGTTCTTC.

This chain links TRBV6-1 with TRBJ1-1; D gene uncertain. The CDR3 sequence is 13 residues long. The germline gives CDR1 MNHNS, CDR2 SASEGT. The V end was cut by 3 bases, the J end by 4 bases, with 9 bases between. The CDR3 sequence is CASSDRLTTEAFF. CDR3 bases: TGTGCCAGCAGTGACAGATTAACCACTGAAGCTTTCTTT.

V gene TRBV5-1 combines with J gene TRBJ2-4; D unresolved. The germline CDR1 and CDR2 sequences are SGHRS and YFSETQ. The CDR3 totals 14 residues. V dropped 1 base and J dropped 0 bases, with 5 bases sitting between them. For the CDR3, the DNA is TGCGCCAGCAGCTTGACGCGAGCCAAAAACATTCAGTACTTC. It translates to CASSLTRAKNIQYF.

This clonotype has more than one count but fewer than ten. The chain is built from TRBV27 and TRBJ1-4, with 7 bases identical to TRBD1. From germline, CDR1 is MNHEY and CDR2 SMNVEV (reference sequence). The V gene end was trimmed by 6 bases and the J gene end by 8 bases; junction bases not matched to a gene: 9. The CDR3 extends over 14 amino acids. The CDR3 spells CASRSVGGLEKLFF. The CDR3 nucleotides read TGTGCCAGCAGATCGGTAGGGGGCCTGGAAAAACTGTTTTTT.

V and J are TRBV19 and TRBJ1-5; TRBD1 aligns across 9 bases. The germline gives CDR1 LNHDA, CDR2 SQIVND (reference sequence). The CDR3 spans 15 residues. The J segment lost 9 bases and the V segment lost 0 bases, leaving 6 bases of the junction unmatched. The CDR3 spells CASSIDHTGGAPQHF. In nucleotides, the CDR3 is TGTGCCAGTAGTATAGATCATACAGGGGGCGCGCCCCAGCATTTT.

In this sample, this clonotype turned up many times. The gene calls are TRBV7-2 and TRBJ2-1; a weak D match, TRBD2 (7 bases). The ends were cut back, 2 bases at V and 1 base at J, with 9 bases in the middle. Germline loops: CDR1 SGHTA, CDR2 FQGNSA. The CDR3 is 15 amino acids. The CDR3 DNA follows: TGTGCCAGCAGCTTAAGGGGGGGGTCCTACAATGAGCAGTTCTTC. Encoded protein: CASSLRGGSYNEQFF.

The chain uses TRBV20-1 and TRBJ2-3; 7 positions agree with TRBD2. This CDR3 is 15 amino acids long. Trimming at V came to 1 base and at J to 2 bases, leaving 6 bases not matched to a gene. CDR1 is DFQATT and CDR2 is SNEGSKA in the germline V gene (reference sequence). The CDR3 spells CSARGSSGNTDTQYF. CDR3 in DNA: TGCAGTGCTAGAGGGTCTAGCGGAAACACAGATACGCAGTATTTT.

This clonotype was counted many times. For the CDR3, the DNA is TGTGCCAGCAGTCAGACAGTAGGTTCCTATGGCTACACCTTC. Its protein product is CASSQTVGSYGYTF. This chain connects TRBV12-3 or TRBV12-4 to TRBJ1-2; a possible D gene is TRBD1 (5 bases). CDR3 length: 14 amino acids. The V end lost 5 bases, the J end lost 4 bases, and 14 bases lay between the germline ends.

This clonotype showed up many times. The V gene is TRBV11-1, the J gene TRBJ1-1, with D hard to call. Deletions cut 5 bases from V and 1 base from J, with 11 bases between. The CDR3 consists of 14 residues. The germline CDR1 and CDR2 sequences are SGHAT and FQDESV (reference sequence). The CDR3 region has the DNA TGTGCCAGCAGCCGTCTGTTTGGGAACACTGAAGCTTTCTTT. It yields the protein CASSRLFGNTEAFF.

This clonotype was counted ten times or more. V usage is TRBV3-1 and J usage is TRBJ1-1; D gene ambiguous. The V and J ends lost 1 base and 1 base respectively, with 10 bases between them. The CDR3 is made up of 15 amino acids. Germline assignment: CDR1 LGHDT and CDR2 YNNKEL (reference sequence). CDR3 in amino acids: CASSQVSARNTEAFF. The CDR3 DNA follows: TGTGCCAGCAGCCAAGTGTCAGCGCGGAACACTGAAGCTTTCTTT.

This clonotype has only a few counts. The J gene is TRBJ1-1, the V gene TRBV25-1; D perhaps matches TRBD1 (5 bases). Trimming pared 9 bases from V and 5 bases from J, leaving 10 bases between. The CDR3 is 11 residues long. Germline V gives CDR1 MGHDK, CDR2 SYGVNS. The DNA of the CDR3 is TGTGCCAGTGGACCAGGGACTGAAGCTTTCTTT. Translated, it gives CASGPGTEAFF.

The V gene is TRBV6-2 or TRBV6-3, the J gene TRBJ2-1, with a tentative D call TRBD2 (6 bases). The ends were cut back, 7 bases at V and 0 bases at J, with 10 bases in the middle. Germline V CDR1 and CDR2: MNHEY, SVGEGT. The CDR3 contains 14 residues. CDR3 region: CASTRESSYNEQFF. In DNA form, the CDR3 reads TGTGCCAGCACACGGGAGAGCTCCTACAATGAGCAGTTCTTC.

This chain connects TRBV7-8 to TRBJ2-4, with a possible D match to TRBD2 (5 bases). The CDR3 is 17 residues long. The germline V gene has CDR1 SGHVS and CDR2 FQNEAQ. Trimming took 2 bases from V and 1 from J, leaving 15 bases between them. In DNA form, the CDR3 reads TGTGCCAGCAGCTTAATAGGTCGGGAAGGGGCCAAAAACATTCAGTACTTC. Translation: CASSLIGREGAKNIQYF.

This clonotype was recorded at least ten times. The chain couples TRBV12-3 or TRBV12-4 to TRBJ2-5; D possibly corresponds to TRBD1 (6 bases). The V end lost 6 bases, the J end lost 5 bases, and 13 bases lay between the germline ends. CDR3 length: 13 residues. This CDR3 reads CASRQTGLETQYF. As DNA, the CDR3 is TGTGCCAGCAGACAAACAGGGCTGGAGACCCAGTACTTC.